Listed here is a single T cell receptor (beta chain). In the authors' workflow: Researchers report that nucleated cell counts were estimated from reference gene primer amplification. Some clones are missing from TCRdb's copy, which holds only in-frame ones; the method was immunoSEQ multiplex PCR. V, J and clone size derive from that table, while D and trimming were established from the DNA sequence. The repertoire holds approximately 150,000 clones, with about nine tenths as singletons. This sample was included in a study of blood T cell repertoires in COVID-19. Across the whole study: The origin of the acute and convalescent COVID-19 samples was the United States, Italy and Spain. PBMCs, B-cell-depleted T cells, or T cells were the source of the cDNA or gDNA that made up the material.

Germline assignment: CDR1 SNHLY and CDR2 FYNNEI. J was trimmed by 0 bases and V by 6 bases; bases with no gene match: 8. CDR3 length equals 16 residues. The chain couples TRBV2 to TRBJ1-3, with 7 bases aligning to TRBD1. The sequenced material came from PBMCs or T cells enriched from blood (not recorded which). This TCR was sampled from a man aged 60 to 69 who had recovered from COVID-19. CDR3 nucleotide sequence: TGTGCCAGCAGAGTCGGACAGGCGAGCTCTGGAAACACCATATATTTT. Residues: CASRVGQASSGNTIYF.